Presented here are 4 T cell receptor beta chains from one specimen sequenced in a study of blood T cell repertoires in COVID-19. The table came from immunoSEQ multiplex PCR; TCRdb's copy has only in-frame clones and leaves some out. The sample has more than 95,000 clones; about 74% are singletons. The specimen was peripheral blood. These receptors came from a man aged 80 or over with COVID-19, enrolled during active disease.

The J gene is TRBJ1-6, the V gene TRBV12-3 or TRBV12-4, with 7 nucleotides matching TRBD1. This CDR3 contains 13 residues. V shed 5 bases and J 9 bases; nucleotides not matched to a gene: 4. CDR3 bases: TGTGCCAGCAGTCGACAGGGACGTTCACCCCTCCACTTT. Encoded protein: CASSRQGRSPLHF.

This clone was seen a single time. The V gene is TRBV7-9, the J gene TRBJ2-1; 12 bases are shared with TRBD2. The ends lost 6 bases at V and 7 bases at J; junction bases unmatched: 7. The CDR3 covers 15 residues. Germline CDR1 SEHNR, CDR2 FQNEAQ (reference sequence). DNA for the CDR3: TGTGCCAGCAGTTTGACTAGCGGGAGAGGAAATGAGCAGTTCTTC. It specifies CASSLTSGRGNEQFF. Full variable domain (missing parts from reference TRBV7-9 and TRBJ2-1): DTGVSQNPRHKITKRGQNVTFRCDPISEHNRLYWYRQTLGQGPEFLTYFQNEAQLEKSRLLSDRFSAERPKGSFSTLEIQRTEQGDSAMYLCASSLTSGRGNEQFFGPGTRLTVL.

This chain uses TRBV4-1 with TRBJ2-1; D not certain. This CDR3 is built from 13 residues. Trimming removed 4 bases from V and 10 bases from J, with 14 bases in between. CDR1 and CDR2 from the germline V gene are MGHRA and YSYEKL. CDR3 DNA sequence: TGCGCCAGCAGCCTAACCGTGGCCACCGAGCAGTTCTTC. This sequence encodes CASSLTVATEQFF.

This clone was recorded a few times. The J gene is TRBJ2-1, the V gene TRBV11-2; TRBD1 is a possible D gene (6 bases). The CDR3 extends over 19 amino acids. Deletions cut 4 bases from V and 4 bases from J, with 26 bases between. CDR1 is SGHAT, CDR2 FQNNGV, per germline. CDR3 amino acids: CASSSPTGLSRKGYNEQFF. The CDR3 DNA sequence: TGTGCCAGCAGCTCTCCGACAGGCTTGTCGAGAAAGGGTTACAATGAGCAGTTCTTC.